This T cell receptor (beta chain) is drawn from a study of regulatory T cells in long-lasting Graves disease. The CDR3 is 16 residues long. V was pared by 5 bases and J by 4 bases, with 21 bases between. The germline CDR1 and CDR2 sequences are MNHNS and SASEGT. Researchers made TCR beta libraries by using iRepertoire HTBI primers and running Arm-PCR on CDR3 regions. TCRdb fed the multiplex PCR reads into MiXCR, producing one record per CDR3 protein. This sample carries 450,000 to 650,000 distinct CDR3 sequences, roughly a sixth of them seen once, and the ten largest clones take approximately 25%. Time point reported: newly diagnosed GD, antithyroid drugs for less than 3 months. With RNA extracted from PBMCs as input, the TCR library was made. This clonotype has at least ten counts. This sample also belongs to another study, concerning T cells in Graves' hyperthyroidism and ophthalmopathy. That source notes: When ophthalmopathy did not progress within 18 months, Graves' hyperthyroidism was considered stable. TCR CDR3 regions were first amplified by RT-PCR with HTBI primers. A 13 V-J signature model discriminated ophthalmopathy versus stable hyperthyroidism.

The TCR was taken from a woman between 40 and 65 years old with Graves disease. The rearrangement uses TRBV6-1 and TRBJ2-7; weak D call: TRBD2 (6 bases). Material: peripheral blood mononuclear cells (PBMCs), obtained at new diagnosis, from a patient treated with antithyroid drugs. This chain's CDR3 is CASSTDLGTWGYEQYF. The CDR3 DNA is TGTGCCAGCAGTACCGATTTAGGGACTTGGGGGTACGAGCAGTACTTC.